Described below is a single T cell receptor beta chain sequence and its context. These data are taken from a study of blood T cell repertoires in COVID-19. Study overall: COVID-19 samples from acute and convalescent phases originated in the United States, Italy and Spain. In each case, the material was cDNA or gDNA derived from T cells, B-cell-depleted T cells, or PBMCs.

Authors' analysis steps: Reference gene primers were amplified, and this amplification served to estimate nucleated cell counts. TCRdb's copy holds only in-frame clones and misses some; the assay was immunoSEQ multiplex PCR. The V and J calls and clone size are taken from that table; D and trimming were inferred from the DNA. The repertoire has 140,000 or so clones, about 92% of them found once; the top ten carry around 1.5%. In germline, CDR1 is LNHDA, CDR2 SQIVND (reference sequence). CDR3 length: 15 residues. Trimming pared 7 bases from V and 3 bases from J, leaving 18 bases between. Sequencing used peripheral blood. This TCR came from a human donor in a cohort sampled during active COVID-19. The chain links TRBV19 to TRBJ1-1, with a weak D call TRBD1 (5 bases). CDR3 bases: TGTGCCAGTACCACGACTTGGGGGGGGGACACTGAAGCTTTCTTT. Translated: CASTTTWGGDTEAFF.